The 8 T cell receptor beta chains listed next were all sequenced from one sample in a study of CD4 T cells in relation to SARS-CoV-2 and coronaviruses. The unexposed donors gave CD4+ T cells in about 2010-2019, prior to COVID-19. After approximately ten days of culture, CD4+ T cells were isolated. Using immunoSEQ multiplex PCR, the repertoire was profiled, and TCRdb retains in-frame clones only, with some absent. The data contain around 16,000 clones, roughly 80% of them singletons. No antigen has been assigned to these receptors. Sequenced sample: CD4+ T cells from PBMCs, cultured in vitro. The receptors come from a human donor in good health.

CDR3 loop: CASSQDKGAGGGYEQYF. The CDR3, as DNA: TGTGCCAGCAGCCAAGATAAGGGAGCGGGTGGGGGGTACGAGCAGTACTTC. This chain connects TRBV4-2 to TRBJ2-7, with a possible D match to TRBD2 (6 bases). Germline assignment: CDR1 LGHNA and CDR2 YNFKEQ. Trimming removed 0 bases from V and 4 bases from J, with 19 bases in between. This CDR3 spans 17 amino acids.

This chain links TRBV19 with TRBJ2-7, with D perhaps TRBD1 or TRBD2 (5 bases each). The CDR3 length is 14 residues. V gave up 7 bases and J gave up 2 bases, with 15 bases separating them. Germline CDR1 reads LNHDA; CDR2 reads SQIVND (reference sequence). The CDR3, as DNA: TGTGCCAGTAAGGATGCCGGGGCAACCTACGAGCAGTACTTC. Translating it yields CASKDAGATYEQYF.

This sequence joins TRBV2 and TRBJ1-5; a weak D match, TRBD1 (6 bases). Trimming shortened V by 2 bases and J by 7 bases, and 15 bases separated the two germline ends. The germline V gene encodes CDR1 SNHLY and CDR2 FYNNEI. CDR3 size: 15 residues. The CDR3 nucleotides are TGTGCCAGCAGTGAAACCGACAGGCTAGGGCAGCCCCAGCATTTT. Its protein product is CASSETDRLGQPQHF.

The rearrangement joins TRBV9 to TRBJ2-1, with unresolved D. V was cut by 0 bases and J by 8 bases, with 6 bases left in between. The CDR3 sequence is 12 residues long. Germline V gene sequence: CDR1 SGDLS, CDR2 YYNGEE. CDR3: CASSVGVDEQFF. Here the CDR3 DNA reads TGTGCCAGCAGCGTAGGGGTCGATGAGCAGTTCTTC.

The chain links TRBV10-3 to TRBJ2-5; 9 nucleotides align to TRBD2. Germline V gives CDR1 ENHRY, CDR2 SYGVKD. V dropped 10 bases and J dropped 2; count of bases not matched to a gene: 8. CDR3 length: 14 residues. The CDR3 region has the DNA TGTGCCAGCGGTTCTAGCGGGGCTCAAGAGACCCAGTACTTC. Its translation: CASGSSGAQETQYF.

This chain joins TRBV19 and TRBJ2-3; TRBD1 matches at 7 bases. Losses at the gene ends were 1 base for V and 6 bases for J; bases not matched to a gene: 13. CDR1 is LNHDA, CDR2 SQIVND, per germline (reference sequence). The CDR3 consists of 17 residues. CDR3 in DNA: TGTGCCAGTAGTATAGGCCCTCGACAGGGCCCCCCGGATACGCAGTATTTT. This translates into CASSIGPRQGPPDTQYF.

The chain combines TRBV2 with TRBJ2-7; TRBD2 agrees at 7 bases. The V gene end was trimmed by 2 bases and the J gene end by 5 bases; junction bases not matched to a gene: 6. Germline V CDR1 and CDR2: SNHLY, FYNNEI. CDR3 length: 14 amino acids. CDR3 loop: CASSEWGRVDEQYF. DNA of the CDR3: TGTGCCAGCAGTGAATGGGGGAGGGTCGACGAGCAGTACTTC.

The rearrangement links TRBV18 to TRBJ2-6, with 11 bases matching TRBD1. J lost 0 bases, V lost 3 bases, and 10 bases had no gene match. This CDR3 comprises 20 residues. Germline V CDR1 and CDR2: KGHSH, LQKENI. Here the CDR3 reads CASSPRGQGASSSGANVLTF. The CDR3 DNA reads as TGTGCCAGCTCACCCCGAGGACAGGGGGCTTCATCCTCTGGGGCCAACGTCCTGACTTTC. The complete variable domain, with remaining parts taken from reference TRBV18 and TRBJ2-6, reads NAGVMQNPRHLVRRRGQEARLRCSPMKGHSHVYWYRQLPEEGLKFMVYLQKENIIDESGMPKERFSAEFPKEGPSILRIQQVVRGDSAAYFCASSPRGQGASSSGANVLTFGAGSRLTVL.